This TCR beta chain originates from a study of T cells in Graves' hyperthyroidism and ophthalmopathy. PBMCs were collected from an approximately 9.5 ml volume of fresh peripheral blood. With V trimmed by 5 bases and J by 6 bases, 12 bases remained unmatched. From germline, CDR1 is MDHEN and CDR2 SYDVKM. CDR3 length: 16 amino acids. There were TCR beta CDR3 regions amplified from RNA transcripts. The TCR CDR3 first-round RT-PCR relied on the HTBI primer set. TCRdb ran MiXCR on the multiplex PCR reads and lists one entry per CDR3 protein. The table records about 610,000 distinct CDR3 sequences, about 14% of them present only once. Findings and caveats of the study: Most thyroid clonotypes with frequency above 0.001 were detected in blood.

Worth noting for this clonotype: Its antigen is unknown.

The chain links TRBV28 to TRBJ2-7, with 11 bases lining up with TRBD2. The sample comprised blood. The receptor was derived from a woman aged 40-49 years with Graves' ophthalmopathy. CDR3 protein: CASSNPSLAGEVEQYF. DNA of the CDR3: TGTGCCAGCAGTAATCCATCACTAGCGGGGGAGGTCGAGCAGTACTTC. The entire variable domain, with the rest obtained from reference TRBV28 and TRBJ2-7, is as follows: DVKVTQSSRYLVKRTGEKVFLECVQDMDHENMFWYRQDPGLGLRLIYFSYDVKMKEKGDIPEGYSVSREKKERFSLILESASTNQTSMYLCASSNPSLAGEVEQYFGPGTRLTVT.